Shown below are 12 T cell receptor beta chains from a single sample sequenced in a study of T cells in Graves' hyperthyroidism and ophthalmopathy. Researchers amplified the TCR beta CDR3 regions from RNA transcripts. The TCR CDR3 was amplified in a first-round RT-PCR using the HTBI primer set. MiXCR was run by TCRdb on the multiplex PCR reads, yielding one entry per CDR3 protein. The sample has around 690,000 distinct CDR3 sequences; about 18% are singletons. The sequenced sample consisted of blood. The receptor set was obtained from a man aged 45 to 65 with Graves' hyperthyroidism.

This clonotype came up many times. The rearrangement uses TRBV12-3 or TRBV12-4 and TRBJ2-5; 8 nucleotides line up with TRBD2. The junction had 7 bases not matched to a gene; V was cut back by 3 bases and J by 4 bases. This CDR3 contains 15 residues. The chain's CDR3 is CASSFRPGRAETQYF. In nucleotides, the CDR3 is TGTGCCAGCAGTTTCAGACCCGGGAGGGCAGAGACCCAGTACTTC.

CDR3 loop: CSVEDRMAKSTSYEQYF. CDR3 in DNA: TGCAGCGTTGAAGATAGAATGGCGAAATCAACCTCCTACGAGCAGTACTTC. This chain connects TRBV29-1 to TRBJ2-7; D uncertain. Looked up from germline, CDR1 is SQVTM and CDR2 is ANQGSEA. V lost 0 bases and J lost 0, with 18 bases in between. The CDR3 is 17 amino acids.

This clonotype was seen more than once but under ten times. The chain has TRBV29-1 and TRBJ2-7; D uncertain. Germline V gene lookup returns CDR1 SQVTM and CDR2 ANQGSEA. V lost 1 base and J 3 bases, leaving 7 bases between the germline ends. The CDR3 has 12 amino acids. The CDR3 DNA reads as TGCAGCGTTGAAGTAGGCCTCTACGAGCAGTACTTC. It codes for CSVEVGLYEQYF.

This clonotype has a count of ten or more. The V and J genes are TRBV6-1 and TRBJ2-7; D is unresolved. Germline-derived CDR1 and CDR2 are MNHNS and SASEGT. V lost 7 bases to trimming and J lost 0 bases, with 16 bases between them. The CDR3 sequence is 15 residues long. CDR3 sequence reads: CASKATNSDSYEQYF. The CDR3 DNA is TGTGCCAGCAAAGCGACGAACTCCGACTCCTACGAGCAGTACTTC.

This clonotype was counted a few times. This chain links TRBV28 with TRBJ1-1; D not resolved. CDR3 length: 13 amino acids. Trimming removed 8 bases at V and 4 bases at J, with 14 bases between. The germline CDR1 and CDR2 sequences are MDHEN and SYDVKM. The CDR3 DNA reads TGTGCCAGCCTAAAGGGCGGTGGCACTGAAGCTTTCTTT. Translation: CASLKGGGTEAFF.

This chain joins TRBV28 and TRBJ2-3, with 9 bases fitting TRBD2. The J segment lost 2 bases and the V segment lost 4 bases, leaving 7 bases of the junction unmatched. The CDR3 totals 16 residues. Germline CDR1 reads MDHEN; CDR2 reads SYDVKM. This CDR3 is CASSSLLAGFTDTQYF. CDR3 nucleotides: TGTGCCAGCAGTTCCCTCCTAGCGGGATTCACAGATACGCAGTATTTT.

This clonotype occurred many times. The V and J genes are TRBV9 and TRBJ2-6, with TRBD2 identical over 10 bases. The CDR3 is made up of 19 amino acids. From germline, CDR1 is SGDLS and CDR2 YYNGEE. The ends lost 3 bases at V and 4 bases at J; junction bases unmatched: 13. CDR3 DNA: TGTGCCAGCAGCGCAGGTCTAGCGGGAGTTTTCGCCGGGGCCAACGTCCTGACTTTC. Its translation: CASSAGLAGVFAGANVLTF.

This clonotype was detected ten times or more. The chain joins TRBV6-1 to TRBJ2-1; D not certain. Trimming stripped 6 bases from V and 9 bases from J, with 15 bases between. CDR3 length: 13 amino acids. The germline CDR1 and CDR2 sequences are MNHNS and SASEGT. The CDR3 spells CASSSDFLTEQFF. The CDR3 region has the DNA TGTGCCAGCAGCTCCGACTTTCTCACTGAGCAGTTCTTC.

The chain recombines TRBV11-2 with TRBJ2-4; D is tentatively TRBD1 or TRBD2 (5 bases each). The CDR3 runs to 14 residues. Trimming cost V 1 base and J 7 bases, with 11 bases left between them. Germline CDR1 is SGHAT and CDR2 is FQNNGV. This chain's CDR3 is CASSLGGSINIQYF. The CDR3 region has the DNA TGTGCCAGCAGCTTAGGGGGGTCAATCAACATTCAGTACTTC. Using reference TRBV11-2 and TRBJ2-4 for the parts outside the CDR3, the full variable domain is EAGVAQSPRYKIIEKRQSVAFWCNPISGHATLYWYQQILGQGPKLLIQFQNNGVVDDSQLPKDRFSAERLKGVDSTLKIQPAKLEDSAVYLCASSLGGSINIQYFGAGTRLSVL.

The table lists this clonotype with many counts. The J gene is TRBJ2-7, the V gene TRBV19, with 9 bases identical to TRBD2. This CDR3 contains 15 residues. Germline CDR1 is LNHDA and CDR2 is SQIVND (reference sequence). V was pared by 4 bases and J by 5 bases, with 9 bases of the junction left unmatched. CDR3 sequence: CASSTHSGSPDEQYF. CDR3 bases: TGTGCCAGTAGTACCCATAGCGGGAGCCCCGACGAGCAGTACTTC. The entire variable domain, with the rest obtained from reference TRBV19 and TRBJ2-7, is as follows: DGGITQSPKYLFRKEGQNVTLSCEQNLNHDAMYWYRQDPGQGLRLIYYSQIVNDFQKGDIAEGYSVSREKKESFPLTVTSAQKNPTAFYLCASSTHSGSPDEQYFGPGTRLTVT.

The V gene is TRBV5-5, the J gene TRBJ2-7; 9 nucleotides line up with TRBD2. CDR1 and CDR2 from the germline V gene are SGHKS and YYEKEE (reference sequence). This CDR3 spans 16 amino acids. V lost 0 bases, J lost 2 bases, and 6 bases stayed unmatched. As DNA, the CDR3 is TGTGCCAGCAGCTTGGCCGGGTTAGCGGGAGCCTACGAGCAGTACTTC. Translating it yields CASSLAGLAGAYEQYF.

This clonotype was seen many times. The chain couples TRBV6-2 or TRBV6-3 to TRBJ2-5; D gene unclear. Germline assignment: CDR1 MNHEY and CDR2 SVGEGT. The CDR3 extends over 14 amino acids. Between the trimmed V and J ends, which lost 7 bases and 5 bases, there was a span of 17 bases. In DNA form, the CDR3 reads TGTGCCAGCAATTTGGACCGCGCACAGGAGACCCAGTACTTC. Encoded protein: CASNLDRAQETQYF.